The sample holds many counts of the clone carrying this T cell receptor beta chain. The antigen is unknown. The data originate from a study of T cells in Graves' hyperthyroidism and ophthalmopathy. General study results and limits: Most expanded thyroid clonotypes above 0.001 also appeared in blood.

Stable hyperthyroidism: no ophthalmopathy progression over 18 months of follow-up. Among the patients, aged 18 to 65, hyperthyroidism was newly diagnosed and had lasted under 2 months. Diagnoses used clinical symptoms, serum thyroxine and TRAb, thyroid ultrasound and orbital computed tomography. RNA transcripts served as the template for amplifying TCR beta CDR3 regions. With the HTBI primer set, the TCR CDR3 went through a first round of RT-PCR. A single record per CDR3 protein comes from TCRdb applying MiXCR to the multiplex PCR reads. Here the sample spans about 610,000 distinct CDR3 sequences, 35% to 55% being singletons. With 7 bases removed from V and 0 bases from J, the gap between germline ends came to 22 bases. This CDR3 comprises 18 residues. Germline V gene lookup returns CDR1 SEHNR and CDR2 FQNEAQ (reference sequence).

Sequencing was done on a sample of peripheral blood or thyroid tissue (not recorded which). The rearrangement joins TRBV7-9 to TRBJ2-1; D unclear. This clonotype was sampled from a young woman with Graves' hyperthyroidism. The CDR3 is CASTETRTDQSSYNEQFF. CDR3 DNA: TGTGCCAGCACCGAAACCCGGACGGATCAAAGCTCCTACAATGAGCAGTTCTTC.